The 4 T cell receptor beta chains listed next were all sequenced from one sample in a study of response to subunit inactivated influenza vaccine. TCRdb re-called the RT-PCR reads through MiXCR, storing one row per CDR3 protein. This sample has about 520,000 distinct CDR3 sequences, with around 25% found just once. Material: CD4+ T cells sorted from PBMCs, obtained roughly 5 days after vaccination. Receptor source: a man aged 45 to 65 who received an inactivated influenza vaccine.

This clonotype was seen only a few times. The chain couples TRBV5-1 to TRBJ2-3, with a weak D call TRBD1 (6 bases). This CDR3 has 14 residues. The V end lost 2 bases, the J end lost 1 base, and 8 bases lay between the germline ends. In germline, CDR1 is SGHRS, CDR2 YFSETQ. The CDR3 bases are TGCGCCAGCAGCTTTACAGGGCGCACAGATACGCAGTATTTT. Encoded protein: CASSFTGRTDTQYF.

Only a few counts were recorded for this clonotype. J is TRBJ2-7 and V is TRBV15; TRBD1 matches 7 bases. V gave up 5 bases and J gave up 1 base; unmatched junction bases: 2. The CDR3 has 13 residues. The germline V gene encodes CDR1 LNHNV and CDR2 YYDKDF (reference sequence). For the CDR3, the DNA is TGTGCCACCAGCCGGGACAGATCCTACGAGCAGTACTTC. Its translation: CATSRDRSYEQYF.

The V call is TRBV6-1, the J call TRBJ2-7; either TRBD1 or TRBD2 may fit D (5 bases each). Trimming left V 7 bases short and J 2 bases short, with 12 bases between. Germline-derived CDR1 and CDR2 are MNHNS and SASEGT. The CDR3 totals 13 residues. The CDR3 sequence: CASIGTLAYEQYF. The DNA of the CDR3 is TGTGCCAGCATTGGGACGCTGGCCTACGAGCAGTACTTC.

The chain combines TRBV20-1 with TRBJ2-7, with D possibly TRBD1 on 5 matching bases. Trimming took off 6 bases at V and 4 bases at J, with 10 bases between the two ends. Per the germline V gene, CDR1 is DFQATT and CDR2 is SNEGSKA (reference sequence). This CDR3 has 11 amino acids. The CDR3 sequence: CSAGHRYEQYF. In DNA form, the CDR3 reads TGCAGTGCGGGGCATAGATACGAGCAGTACTTC.